The rows below give T cell receptor beta chains drawn from one sample of a study of blood T cell repertoires in COVID-19. Sequenced by immunoSEQ multiplex PCR; TCRdb stores in-frame clones only, minus some. The sample includes roughly 380,000 clones, more than 75% of them seen just once. Sequenced sample: peripheral blood. The receptors were gathered from a human donor with acute or convalescent COVID-19. The donor label of this sample is uncertain. Both conserved end residues are part of each CDR3. D genes are given only for firm matches. Part of the rows lack a size; the others show once, few, many or a class for expanded clones.

clone size	D gene	V gene	J gene	CDR3 DNA	CDR3 protein
-	-	TRBV3-1/TRBV3-2	TRBJ1-3	TGTGCCAGCAGCCAAAGGGGGGGGACTGGAAACACCATATATTTT	CASSQRGGTGNTIYF
-	TRBD2	TRBV6-4	TRBJ2-1	TGTGCCAGCATTACAGCGGGAGTAAGCTACAATGAGCAGTTCTTC	CASITAGVSYNEQFF
-	-	TRBV15	TRBJ2-3	TGTGCCACCAGCGTACAGCGGGATACGCAGTATTTT	CATSVQRDTQYF
-	-	TRBV6-6	TRBJ1-1	TGTGCCAGCACCCACCCCGGCACTGAAGCTTTCTTT	CASTHPGTEAFF
-	TRBD1	TRBV3-1/TRBV3-2	TRBJ2-3	TGTGCCAGCAGCCCGACAGGGGGAGCAGATACGCAGTATTTT	CASSPTGGADTQYF
-	-	TRBV6-5	TRBJ2-2	TGTGCCAGCAGGAAAACTAAGAACACCGGGGAGCTGTTTTTT	CASRKTKNTGELFF
-	-	TRBV30	TRBJ1-1	TGTGCCTGGACCCCTCGGGGTTACACTGAAGCTTTCTTT	CAWTPRGYTEAFF
-	TRBD1	TRBV19	TRBJ2-7	TGTGCCAGTAGCAGTCGAACAGGGGCGCCCTACGAGCAGTACTTC	CASSSRTGAPYEQYF
few	TRBD1	TRBV15	TRBJ2-1	TGTGCCACCAGCACGCCTTTGACCTTACAGGGGCACTCCTACAATGAGCAGTTCTTC	CATSTPLTLQGHSYNEQFF
-	TRBD1	TRBV28	TRBJ1-1	TGTGCCAGCAGTCCTGGGACAGGGAAGGGTACTGAAGCTTTCTTT	CASSPGTGKGTEAFF
-	-	TRBV28	TRBJ1-2	TGTGCCAGCAGTTTTTTAGCCCGTGGTGGCTACACCTTC	CASSFLARGGYTF
-	-	TRBV7-8	TRBJ1-1	TGTGCCAGCAGCTTTAGCTCCAGACTCGGGGTGGGGAACACTGAAGCTTTCTTT	CASSFSSRLGVGNTEAFF
-	-	TRBV29-1	TRBJ1-5	TGCAGCGTTGGGGGCGGGGGAAGCAATCAGCCCCAGCATTTT	CSVGGGGSNQPQHF
-	TRBD1	TRBV7-9	TRBJ2-1	TGTGCCAGCAGCACTGGGACAGGGGTTTTTCGCTACAATGAGCAGTTCTTC	CASSTGTGVFRYNEQFF
-	-	TRBV6-5	TRBJ1-2	TGTGCCAGCAGATTACCCCAGGGTAACTATGGCTACACCTTC	CASRLPQGNYGYTF
few	TRBD1	TRBV4-1	TRBJ2-5	TGCGCCAGCAGCCGGGACAGTGACCAAGAGACCCAGTACTTC	CASSRDSDQETQYF
-	TRBD1	TRBV28	TRBJ1-2	TGTGCCAGCAGTTTATGGGGGCGACACCGACAGGGGGTTCCCCTTTTGGGTGGCTACACCTTC	CASSLWGRHRQGVPLLGGYTF
-	-	TRBV3-1/TRBV3-2	TRBJ1-1	TGTGCCAGCAGCCAAACGTCGCCGGGCACTGAAGCTTTCTTT	CASSQTSPGTEAFF
-	TRBD2	TRBV9	TRBJ2-1	TGTGCCAGCGCGGGAGGTGAGCAGTTCTTC	CASAGGEQFF
-	-	TRBV28	TRBJ1-5	TGTGCCAGTGCTGGGGCCTATTATAGCAATCAGCCCCAGCATTTT	CASAGAYYSNQPQHF
-	TRBD1	TRBV7-6	TRBJ2-7	TGTGCCAGCAGCTTAGTATTAGGGGGACAGCCCTACGAGCAGTACTTC	CASSLVLGGQPYEQYF
-	-	TRBV28	TRBJ1-2	TGTGCCAGCAGTTTAAGGGGAAATGGCTACACCTTC	CASSLRGNGYTF
-	TRBD1	TRBV11-2	TRBJ2-1	TGTGCCAGCAGCTTAAATTTACAGGGGAGATACAATGAGCAGTTCTTC	CASSLNLQGRYNEQFF
-	-	TRBV5-1	TRBJ2-1	TGCGCCAGCAGCTTGGGGGCTAGCCCTAGCTACAATGAGCAGTTCTTC	CASSLGASPSYNEQFF
-	-	TRBV5-5	TRBJ1-6	TGTGCCAGCAGCGTCCGGGACTCGGCGTATTCACCCCTCCACTTT	CASSVRDSAYSPLHF
-	-	TRBV11-3	TRBJ1-1	TGTGCCAGCAGGGGAGACGAGAACACTGAAGCTTTCTTT	CASRGDENTEAFF
-	-	TRBV28	TRBJ1-2	TGTGCCAGCAGTTTAACCCCCAGGGCCCGGTATGGCTACACCTTC	CASSLTPRARYGYTF
-	-	TRBV3-1/TRBV3-2	TRBJ1-1	TGTGCCAGCAGCCAAGCGTCGCGGGGGATCACTGAAGCTTTCTTT	CASSQASRGITEAFF
-	-	TRBV6-2/TRBV6-3	TRBJ1-1	TGTGCCAGCAGTTACGTCGGGGTATCTGAAGCTTTCTTT	CASSYVGVSEAFF
-	TRBD2	TRBV5-1	TRBJ2-3	TGCGCCAGCAGTCGACTAGCGGGGGACACAGATACGCAGTATTTT	CASSRLAGDTDTQYF
few	TRBD1	TRBV2	TRBJ1-3	TGTGCCAGCAGTGAAGCTGACAGGGCCGGAAACACCATATATTTT	CASSEADRAGNTIYF
-	TRBD2	TRBV3-1/TRBV3-2	TRBJ2-7	TGTGCCAGCAGCCAAGATGGTGGCGGGAGACCCTACGAGCAGTACTTC	CASSQDGGGRPYEQYF
-	TRBD2	TRBV9	TRBJ2-7	TGTGCCAGCAGCGCCGGGACTAGCGTCTACGAGCAGTACTTC	CASSAGTSVYEQYF
few	-	TRBV6-1	TRBJ1-2	TGTGCCAGCAGTGAATCGTATTGGAGTGGCTACACCTTC	CASSESYWSGYTF
-	TRBD1	TRBV28	TRBJ1-2	TGTGCCAGCAGATTTCCAGGGGGCGGCGGCTACACCTTC	CASRFPGGGGYTF
-	-	TRBV18	TRBJ1-3	TGTGCCAGCTCACCAGGCTTTTCCGGAAACACCATATATTTT	CASSPGFSGNTIYF
-	-	TRBV6-5	TRBJ2-3	TGTGCCAGCAGCTTCGGACACCGCACAGATACGCAGTATTTT	CASSFGHRTDTQYF
-	TRBD1	TRBV5-1	TRBJ2-7	TGCGCCAGCAGCCCCACAGGGGGGTACTACGAGCAGTACTTC	CASSPTGGYYEQYF
-	-	TRBV7-9	TRBJ1-2	TGTGCCAGCAGCCCCAACACGGGAAACCCGAACTATGGCTACACCTTC	CASSPNTGNPNYGYTF
-	-	TRBV7-2	TRBJ1-6	TGTGCCAGCAGCCTCTCCCCGGTTAATTCACCCCTCCACTTT	CASSLSPVNSPLHF
few	-	TRBV5-1	TRBJ1-2	TGCGCCAGCAGCTTGCCAGGGGCGCTTGGCTACACCTTC	CASSLPGALGYTF
once	-	TRBV6-5	TRBJ1-5	TGTGCCAGCAGTAGAGGACAGTATAGCAATCAGCCCCAGCATTTT	CASSRGQYSNQPQHF
-	TRBD1	TRBV19	TRBJ2-3	TGTGCCAGTAGTACCATACAGGGGGCAGATACGCAGTATTTT	CASSTIQGADTQYF